The 28 T cell receptor beta chains in this list originate from one sample, sequenced in a study of T cells after yellow fever vaccination. TCRdb independently ran MiXCR on the 5' RACE reads; one entry per CDR3 protein. The data contain 610,000 or so distinct CDR3 sequences, 12% of them singletons. The sequenced sample was PBMCs, obtained on the day of the yellow fever booster vaccination. The receptors come from a man aged 30 to 39 who received the YFV17D yellow fever vaccine.

The chain is built from TRBV5-1 and TRBJ2-7, with a tentative D call TRBD2 (6 bases). CDR3 size: 14 residues. The V and J ends lost 0 bases and 6 bases respectively, with 13 bases between them. Per germline, CDR1 SGHRS and CDR2 YFSETQ. CDR3 residues: CASSLESWGGEQYF. CDR3 sequence (DNA): TGCGCCAGCAGCTTGGAGAGTTGGGGAGGCGAGCAGTACTTC.

There are a few counts of this clonotype. This chain uses TRBV5-1 with TRBJ2-3, with 7 bases that match TRBD2. Per germline, CDR1 SGHRS and CDR2 YFSETQ. The V segment lost 6 bases and the J segment 2 bases; nucleotides outside the gene matches: 6. The CDR3 has 14 residues. The CDR3 DNA is TGCGCCAGCACCCGGACTAGAAACACAGATACGCAGTATTTT. Amino acid sequence: CASTRTRNTDTQYF. The whole variable domain, filled in from reference TRBV5-1 and TRBJ2-3, reads KAGVTQTPRYLIKTRGQQVTLSCSPISGHRSVSWYQQTPGQGLQFLFEYFSETQRNKGNFPGRFSGRQFSNSRSEMNVSTLELGDSALYLCASTRTRNTDTQYFGPGTRLTVL.

The V call is TRBV5-5, the J call TRBJ2-6; a possible D gene is TRBD1 (5 bases). The germline gives CDR1 SGHKS, CDR2 YYEKEE (reference sequence). V shed 1 base and J shed 2 bases, with 7 bases lying between them. The CDR3 extends over 15 amino acids. The CDR3: CASSLTGPGANVLTF. Here the CDR3 DNA reads TGTGCCAGCAGCTTGACAGGACCTGGGGCCAACGTCCTGACTTTC.

The rearrangement joins TRBV30 to TRBJ1-6; 10 nucleotides match TRBD1. V dropped 2 bases and J dropped 7; count of bases not matched to a gene: 5. Per germline, CDR1 GTSNPN and CDR2 SVGIG (reference sequence). The CDR3 runs 15 residues. The CDR3, as DNA: TGTGCCTGGAGTCAACCGGGACAGGGGAATTCACCCCTCCACTTT. Its translation: CAWSQPGQGNSPLHF.

The gene calls are TRBV11-1 and TRBJ1-5; the match to TRBD1 covers 8 bases. The CDR3 has 18 residues. V shed 2 bases, J shed 1 base, and the junction held 10 bases outside the gene matches. Germline CDR1 SGHAT, CDR2 FQDESV (reference sequence). CDR3 sequence reads: CASSLWIITGGSNQPQHF. The CDR3 bases are TGTGCCAGCAGCTTATGGATCATTACAGGGGGGAGCAATCAGCCCCAGCATTTT.

The chain recombines TRBV20-1 with TRBJ1-1, with D uncertain. The CDR3 is made up of 12 amino acids. Germline CDR1 is DFQATT and CDR2 is SNEGSKA (reference sequence). Trimming cost V 4 bases and J 3 bases, with 9 bases left between them. The CDR3 protein is CSATPGDTEAFF. CDR3 coding DNA: TGCAGTGCTACTCCCGGGGACACTGAAGCTTTCTTT.

This chain uses TRBV2 with TRBJ2-7; a possible D gene is TRBD2 (6 bases). Germline loops: CDR1 SNHLY, CDR2 FYNNEI. V dropped 3 bases and J dropped 2 bases, with 11 bases sitting between them. The length of the CDR3 is 14 residues. CDR3 protein: CASSEGGPPYEQYF. Here the CDR3 DNA reads TGTGCCAGCAGTGAGGGGGGACCGCCCTACGAGCAGTACTTC.

This sequence joins TRBV10-3 and TRBJ2-2, with D possibly TRBD1 on 6 matching bases. V gave up 0 bases and J gave up 5 bases, with 19 bases separating them. The CDR3 contains 18 residues. Germline V CDR1 and CDR2: ENHRY, SYGVKD. The DNA for the CDR3 is TGTGCCATCAGTGAGTCGATAGAAGGGGGAACGGGAACCGGGGAGCTGTTTTTT. Translating it yields CAISESIEGGTGTGELFF.

The V and J genes are TRBV11-2 and TRBJ2-1, with 11 bases that match TRBD2. V was pared by 1 base and J by 7 bases, with 12 bases of the junction left unmatched. The CDR3 covers 18 residues. Germline CDR1 reads SGHAT; CDR2 reads FQNNGV. CDR3 in DNA: TGTGCCAGCAGCTTAGTCAGCCTAGCGGGAGGAAGTTTGAATGAGCAGTTCTTC. Protein: CASSLVSLAGGSLNEQFF.

This rearrangement joins TRBV7-8 to TRBJ2-5, with a possible D match to TRBD2 (6 bases). The CDR3 runs to 15 residues. Between the trimmed V and J ends, which lost 5 bases and 5 bases, there was a span of 18 bases. Germline V lookup: CDR1 SGHVS, CDR2 FQNEAQ. The CDR3 is CASSALPGLTETQYF. For the CDR3, the DNA is TGTGCCAGCAGCGCCCTCCCGGGACTGACCGAGACCCAGTACTTC.

The V call is TRBV4-3, the J call TRBJ2-5; a possible D gene is TRBD2 (5 bases). Germline loops: CDR1 LGHNA, CDR2 YSLEER. The CDR3 sequence is 17 residues long. V was trimmed by 0 bases and J by 2 bases, leaving 16 bases between them. This chain's CDR3 is CASSQDHRRGRQETQYF. The CDR3 coding sequence is TGCGCCAGCAGCCAAGATCATCGAAGAGGGCGACAAGAGACCCAGTACTTC.

V gene TRBV10-2 combines with J gene TRBJ2-3; perhaps TRBD2 as D (6 bases). V was clipped by 5 bases and J by 3 bases, with 18 bases between them. Germline V gene lookup returns CDR1 WSHSY and CDR2 SAAADI. This CDR3 has 16 amino acids. The CDR3 spells CASSPPTGVLTDTQYF. CDR3 bases: TGCGCCAGCAGTCCCCCAACGGGAGTTCTAACAGATACGCAGTATTTT.

This chain links TRBV4-3 with TRBJ2-1, with D perhaps given as TRBD1 or TRBD2 (5 bases each). This CDR3 contains 14 residues. Germline values: CDR1 LGHNA, CDR2 YSLEER. The germline V and J ends were trimmed by 3 bases and 6 bases, with 12 bases remaining between them. The CDR3 loop is CASSHFRGANEQFF. The CDR3 coding sequence is TGCGCCAGCAGCCACTTTAGGGGAGCCAATGAGCAGTTCTTC.

The rearrangement joins TRBV7-2 to TRBJ2-5; D not certain. Germline V lookup: CDR1 SGHTA, CDR2 FQGNSA. The CDR3 extends over 13 amino acids. Trimming took 4 bases from V and 5 from J, leaving 11 bases between them. In DNA form, the CDR3 reads TGTGCCAGCAGCTCCCCTTTTCCCGAGACCCAGTACTTC. Translating gives CASSSPFPETQYF.

This clonotype has more than one count but fewer than ten. The chain uses TRBV6-2 or TRBV6-3 and TRBJ2-5, with 7 bases that match TRBD2. J lost 5 bases, V lost 6 bases, and 3 bases had no gene match. CDR3 length: 12 amino acids. Per germline, CDR1 MNHEY and CDR2 SVGEGT. The CDR3 DNA follows: TGTGCCAGCAGGAGCGGGACGGAGACCCAGTACTTC. Translation: CASRSGTETQYF.

The chain employs TRBV5-1 and TRBJ2-3, with D possibly matching TRBD2 (6 bases). Trimming shortened V by 0 bases and J by 1 base, and 15 bases separated the two germline ends. The length of the CDR3 is 17 residues. Germline CDR1 is SGHRS and CDR2 is YFSETQ. In nucleotides, the CDR3 is TGCGCCAGCAGCTTGGAAGGGACTCCGTACCGCACAGATACGCAGTATTTT. The encoded protein is CASSLEGTPYRTDTQYF.

The chain has TRBV6-1 and TRBJ2-5; D is perhaps TRBD2 (6 bases). V was trimmed by 6 bases and J by 5 bases, leaving 16 bases between them. Germline lookup yields CDR1 MNHNS and CDR2 SASEGT. The CDR3 has 14 amino acids. The CDR3 DNA follows: TGTGCCAGCAGCCTGACTAGTTTTGTGGAGACCCAGTACTTC. It specifies CASSLTSFVETQYF.

This clonotype was seen at least ten times. This sequence joins TRBV5-1 and TRBJ1-2, with 10 bases that match TRBD1. This CDR3 is built from 16 residues. CDR1 and CDR2 (germline): SGHRS, YFSETQ. V lost 0 bases and J lost 6; bases outside the gene matches: 8. This CDR3 reads CASSLGFRDRGHGYTF. The DNA of the CDR3 is TGCGCCAGCAGCTTGGGATTCCGGGACAGGGGCCATGGCTACACCTTC.

This chain connects TRBV5-1 to TRBJ2-3, with 9 bases identical to TRBD1. The CDR3 is 16 amino acids. The trim removed 4 bases at V and 3 bases at J, leaving 9 bases unmatched. The V gene's germline CDR1 is SGHRS and CDR2 YFSETQ. The CDR3 spells CASSRPGGTGTDTQYF. CDR3 nucleotide sequence: TGCGCCAGCAGCCGACCCGGGGGGACAGGGACAGATACGCAGTATTTT.

This clonotype was observed a handful of times. The CDR3 DNA reads TGCGCCAGCAGCTTGGAGCCGGGACTAGCGGGACCTTCACCCTACAATGAGCAGTTCTTC. This sequence encodes CASSLEPGLAGPSPYNEQFF. The V call is TRBV5-1, the J call TRBJ2-1; TRBD2 aligns across 13 bases. The CDR3 spans 20 residues. Germline CDR1 and CDR2: SGHRS and YFSETQ. The V segment lost 0 bases and the J segment 2 bases; nucleotides outside the gene matches: 11.

This clonotype was seen a handful of times. The gene calls are TRBV12-3 or TRBV12-4 and TRBJ1-6, with 10 bases aligning to TRBD1. The CDR3 covers 14 residues. V was pared by 6 bases and J by 9 bases, with 5 bases of the junction left unmatched. DNA for the CDR3: TGTGCCAGCAGCTCGACAGGGGGCAGTTCACCCCTCCACTTT. Protein sequence: CASSSTGGSSPLHF.

In its sample, this clonotype was seen a few times. This chain uses TRBV5-4 with TRBJ2-2; 9 nucleotides line up with TRBD1. Germline V gene lookup returns CDR1 SGHNT and CDR2 YYREEE (reference sequence). CDR3 size: 17 residues. The V segment lost 1 base and the J segment 4 bases; nucleotides outside the gene matches: 8. The CDR3 is CASSLWPGQGTTGELFF. The CDR3 DNA reads as TGTGCCAGCAGCTTGTGGCCGGGACAGGGAACCACCGGGGAGCTGTTTTTT.

There are a few counts of this clonotype. The V gene is TRBV20-1, the J gene TRBJ1-2; 9 bases map to TRBD1. CDR1 is DFQATT, CDR2 SNEGSKA, per germline (reference sequence). Losses at the gene ends were 6 bases for V and 8 bases for J; bases not matched to a gene: 10. The CDR3 is 13 residues long. This CDR3 reads CSAVEQGARGYTF. DNA of the CDR3: TGCAGTGCCGTCGAACAGGGGGCTCGGGGCTACACCTTC.

This clonotype was recorded a few times. The chain is built from TRBV7-2 and TRBJ2-3; 8 bases agree with TRBD2. CDR1 is SGHTA, CDR2 FQGNSA, per germline. This CDR3 comprises 17 residues. J gave up 3 bases and V 0 bases, and 8 bases lay outside the gene matches. This CDR3 is CASSLAVLAAGTDTQYF. For the CDR3, the DNA is TGTGCCAGCAGCTTAGCCGTACTAGCGGCGGGGACAGATACGCAGTATTTT.

The chain carries TRBV19 and TRBJ2-5, with TRBD1 matching 9 bases. The CDR3 has 15 amino acids. Germline V gene data show CDR1 as LNHDA and CDR2 as SQIVND (reference sequence). J gave up 5 bases and V 5 bases, and 9 bases lay outside the gene matches. CDR3 sequence reads: CASSPGQGRLETQYF. CDR3 bases: TGTGCCAGTAGTCCCGGACAGGGGAGGTTGGAGACCCAGTACTTC.

This sequence joins TRBV4-2 and TRBJ2-5; 9 bases match TRBD2. From germline, CDR1 is LGHNA and CDR2 YNFKEQ. The V and J ends lost 0 bases and 7 bases, in that order; junction bases with no gene match: 15. The CDR3 totals 18 residues. CDR3 loop: CASSQEGQASGIPGTQYF. The DNA for the CDR3 is TGTGCCAGCAGCCAAGAGGGCCAGGCTAGCGGGATACCCGGGACCCAGTACTTC.

This clonotype appeared a single time. The chain joins TRBV6-1 to TRBJ2-7; 7 bases fit TRBD2. CDR3 length: 14 residues. CDR1 and CDR2 from the germline V gene are MNHNS and SASEGT. With V trimmed by 7 bases and J by 3 bases, 9 bases remained unmatched. The CDR3 sequence: CASKGSSGIYEQYF. The CDR3 nucleotides are TGTGCCAGCAAAGGTTCTAGCGGCATCTACGAGCAGTACTTC.

This clonotype was seen only a few times. V usage is TRBV5-1 and J usage is TRBJ2-3, with 9 bases lining up with TRBD2. J gave up 2 bases and V 0 bases, and 4 bases lay outside the gene matches. Germline loops: CDR1 SGHRS, CDR2 YFSETQ. The CDR3 consists of 16 residues. The CDR3 loop reads CASSLVAGDATDTQYF. DNA of the CDR3: TGCGCCAGCAGCTTGGTAGCGGGAGATGCCACAGATACGCAGTATTTT.